The present T cell receptor (beta chain) was sequenced within a study of beta chain features in type 1 diabetes. Study-wide points: Sequencing of cDNA might inflate the share of cells that strongly express TCR. Healthy donors had naive, central memory and Treg TCRB repertoires that appeared less similar than those seen among patients.

TCRB transcripts that were expressed got sequenced, as all of the isolated RNA had been reverse transcribed. Profiling relied on immunoSEQ multiplex PCR, and the TCRdb table lists in-frame clones only, not all of them. The sample lists about 900,000 clones, about 17% occurring once. Per the germline V gene, CDR1 is SGHTA and CDR2 is FQGNSA. This CDR3 region has 15 residues. V was pared by 5 bases and J by 0 bases, with 14 bases between. As regards this clone: The target antigen is unknown.

The V call is TRBV7-2, the J call TRBJ2-7; D not resolved. Sequencing was done on a sample of naive CD4+ T cells from blood. The TCR was taken from a woman in her late teens or twenties in good health. This CDR3 reads CASSGRRDSSYEQYF. CDR3 coding DNA: TGTGCCAGCAGCGGCCGTAGGGATAGCTCCTACGAGCAGTACTTC.